This T cell receptor (beta chain) was retrieved from a study of regulatory T cells in long-lasting Graves disease. The overall study: Less than 3 months of antithyroid drugs had been taken by newly diagnosed Graves' patients.

HTBI primers from iRepertoire and Arm-PCR of CDR3 regions yielded the TCR beta libraries. TCRdb re-called the multiplex PCR reads through MiXCR, storing one row per CDR3 protein. The repertoire consists of more than 300,000 distinct CDR3 sequences, with under 20% occurring once and the leading ten covering 20% to 25%. This CDR3 has 15 residues. Losses at the gene ends were 6 bases for V and 0 bases for J; bases not matched to a gene: 6. The V gene's germline CDR1 is MNHNS and CDR2 SASEGT. Time point noted: newly diagnosed GD, antithyroid drugs for less than 3 months. Following extraction of RNA from PBMCs, that RNA was used to make the TCR library. These data were also filed under a second study, of T cells in Graves' hyperthyroidism and ophthalmopathy.

The sequencing used peripheral blood mononuclear cells (PBMCs), collected at new diagnosis, from a patient treated with antithyroid drugs. This rearrangement joins TRBV6-1 to TRBJ1-1; the match to TRBD1 covers 8 bases. The origin of this receptor is a woman between 18 and 29 years old with Graves disease. This CDR3 is CASRLRTGLNTEAFF. The DNA of the CDR3 is TGTGCCAGCAGACTCCGGACAGGGCTGAACACTGAAGCTTTCTTT.